Each of the 24 T cell receptor beta chains below was sequenced from the same sample in a study of shared clonotypes between healthy human individuals. Naive CD8 isolation took CD45RO-negative cells positively selected for CCR7 and excluded terminally differentiated effector memory CD45RA+ cells. Measured with immunoSEQ multiplex PCR; TCRdb has only the in-frame clones, and not every one. The sample shows some 2.1 million clones, just under 95% of them seen only once. Sequenced material: naive CD8+ T cells from PBMCs. The receptors derive from a man between 18 and 29 years old in good health. Some clones in this sample may be carry-over from other donors' samples.

The J gene is TRBJ2-5, the V gene TRBV2; 8 bases line up with TRBD1. There are 15 residues in the CDR3. V was pared by 6 bases and J by 2 bases, with 8 bases of the junction left unmatched. Germline CDR1 is SNHLY and CDR2 is FYNNEI. CDR3 sequence (DNA): TGTGCCAGCAGGGAACCAGGGGGCCGGCAAGAGACCCAGTACTTC. As protein: CASREPGGRQETQYF.

J is TRBJ1-1 and V is TRBV27, with D maybe TRBD1 (6 bases). Trimming removed 7 bases at V and 5 bases at J, with 20 bases between. The CDR3 has 15 amino acids. Germline V CDR1 and CDR2: MNHEY, SMNVEV (reference sequence). In nucleotides, the CDR3 is TGTGCCAGCACTAACGCGGAGGGGGGCATAACTGAAGCTTTCTTT. It is translated as CASTNAEGGITEAFF.

The genes are TRBV11-2 and TRBJ2-7, with 7 nucleotides matching TRBD1. Trimming at V came to 0 bases and at J to 5 bases, leaving 7 bases not matched to a gene. CDR1 and CDR2 from the germline V gene are SGHAT and FQNNGV. The CDR3 runs 15 residues. CDR3 bases: TGTGCCAGCAGCTTAGATCTCCAGGGGGTAAACGAGCAGTACTTC. Translation gives CASSLDLQGVNEQYF.

Regarding this clone: One junction end disagrees with the germline gene, perhaps due to a read error. Other DNA sequences from this sample encode an identical CDR3 as well. The CDR3 is CASGQGRNQPQHF. The CDR3 nucleotides are TGTGCCAGCGGACAGGGGCGCAACCAGCCCCAGCATTTT. The chain has TRBV6-5 and TRBJ1-5; 9 bases agree with TRBD1. The CDR3 has 13 amino acids. Germline assignment: CDR1 MNHEY and CDR2 SVGAGI.

This clone was seen once. The chain links TRBV2 to TRBJ2-3; D possibly matches TRBD1 or TRBD2 (5 bases each). Germline V CDR1 and CDR2: SNHLY, FYNNEI. The germline V and J ends were trimmed by 0 bases and 4 bases, with 11 bases remaining between them. The CDR3 sequence is 15 residues long. As DNA, the CDR3 is TGTGCCAGCAGTGAAGCGGCCCTGGGACCAGATACGCAGTATTTT. It specifies CASSEAALGPDTQYF.

The V and J genes are TRBV7-9 and TRBJ2-7; D unclear. The V gene lost 4 bases and the J gene lost 0 bases, with 13 bases spanning the gap. Germline V gives CDR1 SEHNR, CDR2 FQNEAQ (reference sequence). The CDR3 runs to 15 residues. This chain's CDR3 is CASSSGALLSYEQYF. For the CDR3, the DNA is TGTGCCAGCAGCTCCGGTGCCCTACTCTCCTACGAGCAGTACTTC.

The rearrangement uses TRBV5-1 and TRBJ1-2, with a weak D call TRBD1 (6 bases). The V end was cut by 2 bases, the J end by 0 bases, with 14 bases between. The CDR3 has 16 amino acids. Germline-derived CDR1 and CDR2 are SGHRS and YFSETQ. As DNA, the CDR3 is TGCGCCAGCAGCTTTCCCCACAGGGTAGCTAACTATGGCTACACCTTC. Protein sequence: CASSFPHRVANYGYTF.

This chain connects TRBV9 to TRBJ2-5; D may be TRBD1 or TRBD2 (5 bases each). With 4 bases removed from V and 5 bases from J, the gap between germline ends came to 18 bases. The CDR3 has 15 amino acids. CDR1 is SGDLS, CDR2 YYNGEE, per germline. The CDR3 reads CASSPSPGWGETQYF. The CDR3 DNA follows: TGTGCCAGCAGCCCCTCCCCGGGGTGGGGGGAGACCCAGTACTTC.

Concerning this clone: The sample contains more than one DNA sequence encoding this CDR3. V and J are TRBV27 and TRBJ2-5; possible D gene TRBD2, 5 bases. Germline V gives CDR1 MNHEY, CDR2 SMNVEV (reference sequence). Trimming took off 2 bases at V and 2 bases at J, with 9 bases between the two ends. The CDR3 has 14 amino acids. Here the CDR3 DNA reads TGTGCCAGCAGTTTAGCGGGCCAACAAGAGACCCAGTACTTC. This translates into CASSLAGQQETQYF.

The chain uses TRBV4-3 and TRBJ2-1; 11 nucleotides match TRBD2. Trimming cost V 4 bases and J 7 bases; bases outside gene matches: 9. Per germline, CDR1 LGHNA and CDR2 YSLEER. The CDR3 has 16 residues. CDR3 in amino acids: CASSLGLAGGGNEQFF. The CDR3 bases are TGCGCCAGCAGCCTGGGGCTAGCGGGAGGTGGGAATGAGCAGTTCTTC.

This clone was detected once. The J gene is TRBJ2-1, the V gene TRBV28, with 11 positions matching TRBD2. This CDR3 has 15 residues. The V and J ends lost 6 bases and 7 bases, in that order; junction bases with no gene match: 8. Germline V CDR1 and CDR2: MDHEN, SYDVKM. CDR3 coding DNA: TGTGCCAGCAGGGAGCCGGGACTAGCGGAAAATGAGCAGTTCTTC. Amino acids: CASREPGLAENEQFF.

The J gene is TRBJ2-3, the V gene TRBV7-3; D is ambiguous. Between the trimmed V and J ends, which lost 3 bases and 1 base, there was a span of 11 bases. The CDR3 is 15 amino acids. Germline V lookup: CDR1 SGHTA, CDR2 FQGTGA. The CDR3 loop reads CASSFSRQRTDTQYF. Written as DNA, the CDR3 is TGTGCCAGCAGCTTTAGTAGGCAGCGCACAGATACGCAGTATTTT.

This chain connects TRBV7-8 to TRBJ2-7, with unresolved D. Germline V gene data show CDR1 as SGHVS and CDR2 as FQNEAQ. Trimming cost V 8 bases and J 2 bases, with 16 bases left between them. The CDR3 extends over 14 amino acids. The CDR3 is CASVPFRVPYEQYF. The CDR3 coding sequence is TGTGCCAGCGTCCCTTTTAGGGTTCCCTACGAGCAGTACTTC.

The CDR3 spells CAWSLGGHEQYF. Written as DNA, the CDR3 is TGTGCCTGGAGTTTGGGGGGCCACGAGCAGTACTTC. The chain has TRBV30 and TRBJ2-7, with D perhaps given as TRBD1 or TRBD2 (6 bases each). Germline-derived CDR1 and CDR2 are GTSNPN and SVGIG (reference sequence). CDR3 length: 12 residues. V was pared by 2 bases and J by 5 bases, with 10 bases between. The complete variable domain, with remaining parts taken from reference TRBV30 and TRBJ2-7, reads SQTIHQWPATLVQPVGSPLSLECTVEGTSNPNLYWYRQAAGRGLQLLFYSVGIGQISSEVPQNLSASRPQDRQFILSSKKLLLSDSGFYLCAWSLGGHEQYFGPGTRLTVT.

The rearrangement links TRBV6-6 to TRBJ2-5; maybe TRBD1 (6 bases). V was cut by 7 bases and J by 0 bases, with 9 bases left in between. Per the germline V gene, CDR1 is MNHNY and CDR2 is SVGAGI (reference sequence). The CDR3 totals 13 residues. CDR3 loop: CASTQGYQETQYF. The DNA for the CDR3 is TGTGCCAGCACCCAGGGGTACCAAGAGACCCAGTACTTC.

The genes are TRBV19 and TRBJ2-7; 7 bases map to TRBD1. CDR3 length: 15 residues. J was trimmed by 3 bases and V by 5 bases; bases with no gene match: 10. Germline CDR1 is LNHDA and CDR2 is SQIVND (reference sequence). In DNA form, the CDR3 reads TGTGCCAGTAGTCCCCGGGACAGCGGTATCTACGAGCAGTACTTC. It encodes CASSPRDSGIYEQYF. Using reference TRBV19 and TRBJ2-7 for the parts outside the CDR3, the full variable domain is DGGITQSPKYLFRKEGQNVTLSCEQNLNHDAMYWYRQDPGQGLRLIYYSQIVNDFQKGDIAEGYSVSREKKESFPLTVTSAQKNPTAFYLCASSPRDSGIYEQYFGPGTRLTVT.

CDR3: CAISAQTGPGGEAFF. The DNA of the CDR3 is TGTGCCATCAGTGCCCAAACAGGGCCGGGGGGTGAAGCTTTCTTT. This chain uses TRBV10-3 with TRBJ1-1; TRBD1 is a possible D gene (6 bases). This CDR3 has 15 amino acids. V gave up 4 bases and J gave up 7 bases, with 19 bases separating them. CDR1 ENHRY and CDR2 SYGVKD come from the germline V gene.

This clone has a single count. This CDR3 is CASSSPVQSSYNEQFF. The DNA for the CDR3 is TGTGCCAGCAGCAGCCCCGTACAGAGCTCCTACAATGAGCAGTTCTTC. V and J are TRBV21-1 and TRBJ2-1; the D call of TRBD1 is as the table states it, not checked on the DNA. TRBV21-1 is marked as a pseudogene. The CDR3 runs 16 residues.

The gene calls are TRBV27 and TRBJ2-7; 8 bases agree with TRBD2. Looked up from germline, CDR1 is MNHEY and CDR2 is SMNVEV (reference sequence). Losses at the gene ends were 0 bases for V and 3 bases for J; bases not matched to a gene: 4. The CDR3 runs 15 residues. CDR3 sequence reads: CASSLSSGSIYEQYF. The CDR3 DNA reads as TGTGCCAGCAGTTTATCAAGCGGGAGCATCTACGAGCAGTACTTC.

The chain combines TRBV5-6 with TRBJ2-5, with D unclear. The CDR3 extends over 16 amino acids. In germline, CDR1 is SGHDT, CDR2 YYEEEE. With 3 bases removed from V and 5 bases from J, the gap between germline ends came to 20 bases. CDR3 sequence: CASSSGNTFGFETQYF. In nucleotides, the CDR3 is TGTGCCAGCAGCTCGGGCAATACCTTTGGCTTCGAGACCCAGTACTTC.

The chain recombines TRBV28 with TRBJ1-4; 7 nucleotides agree with TRBD1. Germline CDR1 reads MDHEN; CDR2 reads SYDVKM. The CDR3 length is 16 residues. After removal of 7 bases from V and 11 bases from J, the junction contained 19 bases not matched to a gene. This CDR3 is CASTPLRDRPLGKLFF. Here the CDR3 DNA reads TGTGCCAGCACTCCTCTCCGGGACAGACCCTTAGGGAAACTGTTTTTT.

The chain is built from TRBV6-5 and TRBJ2-2, with D perhaps TRBD1 (6 bases). CDR3 length: 15 amino acids. Germline loops: CDR1 MNHEY, CDR2 SVGAGI. V was clipped by 6 bases and J by 6 bases, with 17 bases between them. The CDR3 protein is CASSLQTGYPGELFF. As DNA, the CDR3 is TGTGCCAGCAGCCTCCAAACAGGGTACCCCGGGGAGCTGTTTTTT.

The gene calls are TRBV5-1 and TRBJ1-5, with TRBD1 as a possible D gene (6 bases). V lost 1 base, J lost 0 bases, and 8 bases lay in between. Germline CDR1 SGHRS, CDR2 YFSETQ. This CDR3 is 15 amino acids long. The CDR3 loop is CASSLTGNSNQPQHF. The DNA for the CDR3 is TGCGCCAGCAGCTTGACAGGGAATAGCAATCAGCCCCAGCATTTT.

The chain has TRBV28 and TRBJ2-7, with D perhaps TRBD1 or TRBD2 (6 bases each). Germline CDR1 MDHEN, CDR2 SYDVKM. Trimming took off 6 bases at V and 3 bases at J, with 15 bases between the two ends. This CDR3 has 14 amino acids. CDR3 sequence (DNA): TGTGCCAGCAGATCCCCCCGGGGGCACTACGAGCAGTACTTC. Encoded protein: CASRSPRGHYEQYF.